These 28 T cell receptor beta chains came from one sample sequenced in a study of control samples from healthy donors and cancer patients (TCRdb year 2020). The protocol used for the library was the immunoSEQ multiplex PCR assay. This is the immuneACCESS table as TCRdb keeps it, with only in-frame sequences that have V and J called. A part of the clones is gone; compared with another copy, unresolved V genes explain less than half, and the rest is unexplained. The sample yields roughly 220,000 clones; about 95% were counted once. The ten largest clonotypes hold around 1.5% of the sample. The sequenced material came from blood. These receptor sequences come from a man aged 50-60 years in good health.

The J gene is TRBJ2-3, the V gene TRBV5-1; TRBD2 is a possible D gene (5 bases). V was trimmed by 9 bases and J by 3 bases, leaving 14 bases between them. Germline-derived CDR1 and CDR2 are SGHRS and YFSETQ. The CDR3 covers 13 residues. This CDR3 reads CATRRGPTDTQYF. The CDR3 DNA reads TGCGCCACCAGGAGAGGGCCGACAGATACGCAGTATTTT.

The chain is built from TRBV5-1 and TRBJ2-5, with TRBD2 as a possible D gene (5 bases). Germline assignment: CDR1 SGHRS and CDR2 YFSETQ. Trimming removed 3 bases at V and 3 bases at J, with 15 bases between. The CDR3 is 15 amino acids. The CDR3 sequence: CASSSLTSSEETQYF. The CDR3, as DNA: TGCGCCAGCAGCTCTCTTACTAGTTCAGAAGAGACCCAGTACTTC. The whole variable domain, remainder taken from reference TRBV5-1 and TRBJ2-5, is KAGVTQTPRYLIKTRGQQVTLSCSPISGHRSVSWYQQTPGQGLQFLFEYFSETQRNKGNFPGRFSGRQFSNSRSEMNVSTLELGDSALYLCASSSLTSSEETQYFGPGTRLLVL.

This clone was found once. The rearrangement joins TRBV28 to TRBJ2-3, with TRBD2 matching 10 bases. Trimming removed 5 bases from V and 3 bases from J; junction bases left unmatched: 8. Germline CDR1 and CDR2: MDHEN and SYDVKM. The CDR3 is 16 amino acids. CDR3 sequence reads: CASSLPSGGATDTQYF. The CDR3 DNA sequence: TGTGCCAGCAGTCTCCCTAGCGGGGGAGCTACAGATACGCAGTATTTT.

J is TRBJ2-1 and V is TRBV19; no reliable D call. This CDR3 is 12 amino acids long. Germline assignment: CDR1 LNHDA and CDR2 SQIVND (reference sequence). V was pared by 0 bases and J by 5 bases, with 2 bases between. CDR3 sequence (DNA): TGTGCCAGTAGTATAGACGACAATGAGCAGTTCTTC. As protein: CASSIDDNEQFF. The whole variable domain, remainder taken from reference TRBV19 and TRBJ2-1, is DGGITQSPKYLFRKEGQNVTLSCEQNLNHDAMYWYRQDPGQGLRLIYYSQIVNDFQKGDIAEGYSVSREKKESFPLTVTSAQKNPTAFYLCASSIDDNEQFFGPGTRLTVL.

The J gene is TRBJ2-5, the V gene TRBV7-8; D is unclear. The length of the CDR3 is 14 residues. Germline V gene sequence: CDR1 SGHVS, CDR2 FQNEAQ. V was shortened by 6 bases and J by 3 bases, with 14 bases between the two germline ends. CDR3 in amino acids: CASRRRASEETQYF. CDR3 sequence (DNA): TGTGCCAGCAGGCGACGGGCAAGCGAAGAGACCCAGTACTTC.

Regarding this clone: This CDR3 is also generated by other DNA sequences in the sample. The chain uses TRBV20-1 and TRBJ2-1; unclear D gene. The germline V and J ends were trimmed by 3 bases and 5 bases, with 5 bases remaining between them. The CDR3 is 11 residues long. Germline CDR1 reads DFQATT; CDR2 reads SNEGSKA (reference sequence). The CDR3 sequence: CSARENNEQFF. The CDR3 DNA reads as TGCAGTGCTAGGGAGAACAATGAGCAGTTCTTC.

The rearrangement links TRBV6-5 to TRBJ1-1; TRBD1 matches 7 bases. The CDR3 is 13 residues long. CDR1 MNHEY and CDR2 SVGAGI come from the germline V gene. J gave up 3 bases and V 11 bases, and 9 bases lay outside the gene matches. In DNA, the CDR3 is TGTGCCGGATCGACAGGGCCCCACACTGAAGCTTTCTTT. Translated: CAGSTGPHTEAFF.

The chain couples TRBV24-1 to TRBJ1-1; D call uncertain. The CDR3 has 15 residues. V lost 2 bases and J lost 3, with 12 bases in between. The V gene's germline CDR1 is KGHDR and CDR2 SFDVKD. CDR3 protein: CATSDSAGPDTEAFF. The CDR3 coding sequence is TGTGCCACCAGTGATTCGGCAGGCCCTGACACTGAAGCTTTCTTT.

To note about this clone: An end of the junction differs from the germline gene, which may be a read error. The rearrangement uses TRBV7-3 and TRBJ1-1, with D possibly being TRBD1 (6 bases). The length of the CDR3 is 13 residues. CDR1 is SGHTA and CDR2 is FQGTGA in the germline V gene. The CDR3 nucleotides read TGTGCCAGCAGCTGGGGGCTGAATACTGAAGCTTTCTTT. This sequence encodes CASSWGLNTEAFF.

Here the CDR3 DNA reads TGTGCCAGCAGGCGACAGGGGTCGAACACTGAAGCTTTCTTT. This sequence encodes CASRRQGSNTEAFF. V and J are TRBV5-4 and TRBJ1-1, with 8 bases aligning to TRBD1. The CDR3 totals 14 residues. Germline V gives CDR1 SGHNT, CDR2 YYREEE (reference sequence). Trimming at V came to 5 bases and at J to 1 base, leaving 4 bases not matched to a gene.

This chain connects TRBV7-2 to TRBJ2-7, with D perhaps TRBD2 (5 bases). The CDR3 is 14 residues long. Germline assignment: CDR1 SGHTA and CDR2 FQGNSA. V was cut by 5 bases and J by 0 bases, with 11 bases left in between. The CDR3 nucleotides read TGTGCCAGCAGCCTGCTAGCAAGCTCCTACGAGCAGTACTTC. Translated, it gives CASSLLASSYEQYF.

The gene calls are TRBV18 and TRBJ1-2; 8 nucleotides line up with TRBD1. V lost 4 bases, J lost 8 bases, and 6 bases stayed unmatched. The CDR3 is made up of 13 amino acids. Per the germline V gene, CDR1 is KGHSH and CDR2 is LQKENI. The CDR3 spells CASSRTGMGGYTF. The CDR3 nucleotides are TGTGCCAGCTCACGGACAGGGATGGGCGGCTACACCTTC.

The chain couples TRBV4-2 to TRBJ2-3, with 8 bases that match TRBD2. Germline values: CDR1 LGHNA, CDR2 YNFKEQ. The CDR3 consists of 17 residues. Trimming took 4 bases from V and 8 from J; bases not matched to a gene: 17. The CDR3 region is CASSPRPQAGVLRTQYF. DNA for the CDR3: TGTGCCAGCAGCCCACGGCCTCAAGCGGGAGTTCTTCGTACGCAGTATTTT.

DNA of the CDR3: TGTGCCAGCAGTTACGGGACAGGGGCGAGGTACACCTTC. Translating gives CASSYGTGARYTF. This sequence joins TRBV6-5 and TRBJ1-2, with 10 positions matching TRBD1. The trim removed 2 bases at V and 11 bases at J, leaving 5 bases unmatched. Germline loops: CDR1 MNHEY, CDR2 SVGAGI. This CDR3 contains 13 residues.

The chain joins TRBV18 to TRBJ2-1; 9 bases line up with TRBD2. The V segment lost 2 bases and the J segment 4 bases; nucleotides outside the gene matches: 0. Germline CDR1 reads KGHSH; CDR2 reads LQKENI. This CDR3 has 14 residues. The CDR3 protein is CASSPSGGYNEQFF. For the CDR3, the DNA is TGTGCCAGCTCACCAAGCGGGGGGTACAATGAGCAGTTCTTC.

The chain employs TRBV13 and TRBJ2-2, with unresolved D. Trimming took off 1 base at V and 1 base at J, with 7 bases between the two ends. This CDR3 contains 15 residues. CDR1 PRHDT and CDR2 FYEKMQ come from the germline V gene (reference sequence). CDR3: CASSLVAKNTGELFF. CDR3 nucleotides: TGTGCCAGCAGCTTAGTCGCCAAGAACACCGGGGAGCTGTTTTTT.

The chain joins TRBV28 to TRBJ1-3; weak D call: TRBD1 (6 bases). The V and J ends lost 8 bases and 0 bases respectively, with 14 bases between them. The CDR3 is 15 residues long. Germline assignment: CDR1 MDHEN and CDR2 SYDVKM. The CDR3 loop is CASAARDNSGNTIYF. CDR3 DNA sequence: TGTGCCAGCGCTGCCCGGGACAACTCTGGAAACACCATATATTTT. Based on the CDR3 plus reference TRBV28 and TRBJ1-3, the full variable domain is DVKVTQSSRYLVKRTGEKVFLECVQDMDHENMFWYRQDPGLGLRLIYFSYDVKMKEKGDIPEGYSVSREKKERFSLILESASTNQTSMYLCASAARDNSGNTIYFGEGSWLTVV.

The chain carries TRBV5-1 and TRBJ2-1; 7 positions agree with TRBD2. With 4 bases clipped from V and 0 bases from J, the junction kept 4 bases outside the gene matches. The CDR3 is 15 residues long. Germline V lookup: CDR1 SGHRS, CDR2 YFSETQ. CDR3 sequence: CASSGSGDSYNEQFF. Here the CDR3 DNA reads TGCGCCAGCAGCGGGAGCGGGGACTCCTACAATGAGCAGTTCTTC.

The rearrangement uses TRBV3-1 (or the pseudogene TRBV3-2) and TRBJ2-7; D is ambiguous. Germline CDR1 reads LGHDT; CDR2 reads YNNKEL (reference sequence). Trimming took off 1 base at V and 6 bases at J, with 16 bases between the two ends. The CDR3 is 15 residues long. In nucleotides, the CDR3 is TGTGCCAGCAGCCAAGCCGAGGCGACCATGGCCGAGCAGTACTTC. Translation gives CASSQAEATMAEQYF.

This chain connects TRBV7-2 to TRBJ1-1; TRBD1 is a possible D gene (6 bases). In germline, CDR1 is SGHTA, CDR2 FQGNSA. V lost 3 bases to trimming and J lost 0 bases, with 11 bases between them. The CDR3 totals 15 residues. This chain's CDR3 is CASSFGGLLNTEAFF. The CDR3 nucleotides are TGTGCCAGCAGCTTTGGGGGCCTATTGAACACTGAAGCTTTCTTT.

This clone was observed a single time. V and J are TRBV2 and TRBJ1-1, with D tentatively TRBD1 (6 bases). V was pared by 2 bases and J by 8 bases, with 15 bases between. Germline CDR1 reads SNHLY; CDR2 reads FYNNEI. The CDR3 covers 14 residues. CDR3 amino acids: CASSERLGGTEAFF. The CDR3 bases are TGTGCCAGCAGTGAACGTTTGGGGGGGACAGAAGCTTTCTTT. Full variable domain (outside the CDR3, taken from reference TRBV2 and TRBJ1-1): EPEVTQTPSHQVTQMGQEVILRCVPISNHLYFYWYRQILGQKVEFLVSFYNNEISEKSEIFDDQFSVERPDGSNFTLKIRSTKLEDSAMYFCASSERLGGTEAFFGQGTRLTVV.

This chain joins TRBV5-6 and TRBJ2-7; D uncertain. In germline, CDR1 is SGHDT, CDR2 YYEEEE. The CDR3 extends over 12 amino acids. Between the trimmed V and J ends, which lost 4 bases and 1 base, there was a span of 6 bases. The CDR3, as DNA: TGTGCCAGCAGCGGCCGGTCCTACGAGCAGTACTTC. Translating it yields CASSGRSYEQYF.

The rearrangement uses TRBV11-2 and TRBJ2-7; 9 nucleotides agree with TRBD1. J was trimmed by 0 bases and V by 4 bases; bases with no gene match: 4. This CDR3 is 15 amino acids long. From germline, CDR1 is SGHAT and CDR2 FQNNGV. The CDR3: CASSSTTGGSYEQYF. The CDR3 DNA follows: TGTGCCAGCAGCTCGACGACAGGGGGCTCCTACGAGCAGTACTTC.

This chain joins TRBV28 and TRBJ1-2; TRBD1 is a possible D gene (6 bases). Deletions cut 8 bases from V and 1 base from J, with 11 bases between. Per the germline V gene, CDR1 is MDHEN and CDR2 is SYDVKM. The CDR3 length is 13 residues. CDR3 DNA sequence: TGTGCCAGCCTCCAACAGGGTAACTATGGCTACACCTTC. This codes for CASLQQGNYGYTF.

About this clone: The sample contains more than one DNA sequence encoding this CDR3. The chain combines TRBV5-4 with TRBJ2-5; TRBD2 matches at 10 bases. V gave up 2 bases and J gave up 1 base; unmatched junction bases: 2. CDR1 and CDR2 (germline): SGHNT, YYREEE (reference sequence). This CDR3 is built from 15 residues. The CDR3 DNA reads as TGTGCCAGCAGCTTAGCGGGGGGGATCCAAGAGACCCAGTACTTC. It encodes CASSLAGGIQETQYF.

This rearrangement joins TRBV7-2 to TRBJ2-1, with TRBD1 matching over 8 bases. CDR3 length: 13 residues. The germline CDR1 and CDR2 sequences are SGHTA and FQGNSA. The V gene end was trimmed by 8 bases and the J gene end by 9 bases; junction bases not matched to a gene: 9. The chain's CDR3 is CASVAGGTGEQFF. CDR3 nucleotide sequence: TGTGCCAGCGTAGCAGGGGGCACGGGTGAGCAGTTCTTC. The full variable domain, in which reference TRBV7-2 and TRBJ2-1 provide the parts outside the CDR3, is GAGVSQSPSNKVTEKGKDVELRCDPISGHTALYWYRQSLGQGLEFLIYFQGNSAPDKSGLPSDRFSAERTGGSVSTLTIQRTQQEDSAVYLCASVAGGTGEQFFGPGTRLTVL.

The V and J genes are TRBV7-8 and TRBJ1-5; possibly TRBD1 for D (6 bases). Germline-derived CDR1 and CDR2 are SGHVS and FQNEAQ. The CDR3 length is 16 residues. V lost 2 bases, J lost 7 bases, and 18 bases lay in between. The CDR3 DNA is TGTGCCAGCAGCTTACGGGACACAGGTTTCGGGCAGCCCCAGCATTTT. Protein product: CASSLRDTGFGQPQHF.

This sequence joins TRBV18 and TRBJ2-7, with D perhaps TRBD1 (6 bases). V lost 2 bases to trimming and J lost 2 bases, with 10 bases between them. Germline loops: CDR1 KGHSH, CDR2 LQKENI. The CDR3 runs to 14 residues. The CDR3 DNA reads TGTGCCAGCTCACCAGGGACACAGACCTACGAGCAGTACTTC. Its translation: CASSPGTQTYEQYF.